A selection of T cell receptor beta chains follows, all from one sample in a study of cytomegalovirus exposure and HLA in healthy donors. Assay: immunoSEQ multiplex PCR; the TCRdb copy retains only in-frame clones and omits some. The sample yields about 63,000 clones, around 85% seen once. Sequencing was carried out using PBMCs. Every receptor here comes from a young woman in good health and CMV-seronegative. Each CDR3 is given with its conserved first and last residue. Fields, in order: clone size, D gene, J gene, V gene, CDR3 DNA, CDR3 protein. The D gene is left open where the match is weak. Clone size is given for some rows only: seen once, a few or many times, or a class if the clone is expanded.

NA,NA,TRBJ1-4,TRBV2,TGTGCCAGCAGCTTCAGGATCTCGGAAAAACTGTTTTTT,CASSFRISEKLFF
once,TRBD1,TRBJ1-6,TRBV13,TGTGCCAGCAGCCGCGACAGGGGGCGGTCACCCCTCCACTTT,CASSRDRGRSPLHF
NA,TRBD2,TRBJ2-1,TRBV12-5,TGTGCTAGTGGCAGCGGGAGTGTCTACAATGAGCAGTTCTTC,CASGSGSVYNEQFF
NA,NA,TRBJ1-1,TRBV21-1,TGTGCCAGCAGCCCCCGATCGGACAGGACCCTGAACACTGAAGCTTTCTTT,CASSPRSDRTLNTEAFF
once,TRBD1,TRBJ2-7,TRBV4-1,TGCGCCAGCAGCCAAGGCGGCAGGGGGCACGAGCAGTACTTC,CASSQGGRGHEQYF
once,NA,TRBJ1-3,TRBV5-5,TGTGCCAGCAGTTTGGACAGCGGCTCTGGAAACACCATATATTTT,CASSLDSGSGNTIYF
few,TRBD2,TRBJ2-2,TRBV5-6,TGTGCCAGCAGCTTCGCCCGCGGGGGGGAAACCGGGGAGCTGTTTTTT,CASSFARGGETGELFF
NA,TRBD1,TRBJ1-1,TRBV4-3,TGCGCCAGCAGCCGGACGGACAGGGCGAACACTGAAGCTTTCTTT,CASSRTDRANTEAFF
NA,TRBD1,TRBJ2-6,TRBV5-1,TGCGCCAGCAGGACAGGGACTGGGGCCAACGTCCTGACTTTC,CASRTGTGANVLTF
NA,NA,TRBJ1-2,TRBV4-1,TGCGCCAGCAGCCAAGCGCTGAGCCTCTATGGCTACACCTTC,CASSQALSLYGYTF
NA,NA,TRBJ1-1,TRBV2,TGTGCCAGCAGTGAGCGGGGTTACACTGAAGCTTTCTTT,CASSERGYTEAFF
NA,NA,TRBJ1-1,TRBV19,TGTGCCAGCCGAGGGCCCTACGGAACTGAAGCTTTCTTT,CASRGPYGTEAFF
NA,TRBD1,TRBJ1-4,TRBV6-5,TGTGCCAGCAGCCGACAGGGGTGGGATGAAAAACTGTTTTTT,CASSRQGWDEKLFF
NA,NA,TRBJ2-7,TRBV6-5,TGTGCCAGCACGGGGGATACCTACGAGCAGTACTTC,CASTGDTYEQYF
NA,NA,TRBJ1-5,TRBV27,TGTGCCAGCAGGCAGGGAGGTAGGCAGCCCCAGCATTTT,CASRQGGRQPQHF
NA,TRBD1,TRBJ2-1,TRBV5-4,TGTGCCAGCCGCAGGGACAGGGGGCCCAATGAGCAGTTCTTC,CASRRDRGPNEQFF
NA,TRBD1,TRBJ1-5,TRBV19,TGTGCCAGTAGTACGACAGGGAAGGGCAATCAGCCCCAGCATTTT,CASSTTGKGNQPQHF
NA,NA,TRBJ1-4,TRBV5-1,TGCGCCAGCAGCCAAGGTGGGGAGCGGAATGAAAAACTGTTTTTT,CASSQGGERNEKLFF
once,TRBD1,TRBJ1-1,TRBV5-1,TGCGCCAGCAGCTTGGCGATCGGGACAGCCTCGAACACTGAAGCTTTCTTT,CASSLAIGTASNTEAFF
NA,NA,TRBJ2-6,TRBV25-1,TGTGCCAGCAGTGAACCAGGTACTGGGGCCAACGTCCTGACTTTC,CASSEPGTGANVLTF
NA,NA,TRBJ1-5,TRBV7-2,TGTGCCAGCAGCCCCATTCTGGGGGAGGGCAATCAGCCCCAGCATTTT,CASSPILGEGNQPQHF
NA,TRBD1,TRBJ1-6,TRBV5-6,TGTGCCAGCAGCATACGGACAGGGAGAAATTCACCCCTCCACTTT,CASSIRTGRNSPLHF
NA,NA,TRBJ1-1,TRBV5-4,TGTGCCAGCAGCCTGATGGCCGTCGGGGGTACTGAAGCTTTCTTT,CASSLMAVGGTEAFF
NA,TRBD1,TRBJ1-4,TRBV4-2,TGTGCCAGCAGCCAAGATCGGCCCTCAGGACAGGTTGGGGAAAAACTGTTTTTT,CASSQDRPSGQVGEKLFF
NA,TRBD2,TRBJ2-3,TRBV7-3,TGTGCCAGCAGCCCGTCTAGCGGGAGGACAGATACGCAGTATTTT,CASSPSSGRTDTQYF
NA,NA,TRBJ2-2,TRBV7-2,TGTGCCAGCAGCTCCCCAGACCTACAGGGTACCGGGGAGCTGTTTTTT,CASSSPDLQGTGELFF
NA,TRBD2,TRBJ2-1,TRBV14,TGTGCCAGCAGCCACGGGGGGTCCTACAATGAGCAGTTCTTC,CASSHGGSYNEQFF
NA,NA,TRBJ1-4,TRBV9,TGTGCCAGCAGCGTATCTCAGGGGCCTAATGAAAAACTGTTTTTT,CASSVSQGPNEKLFF
NA,NA,TRBJ2-7,TRBV7-2,TGTGCCAGCAGCTTATCCCCGTACTCCTACGAGCAGTACTTC,CASSLSPYSYEQYF
NA,TRBD1,TRBJ1-2,TRBV19,TGTGCCAGTAGAATACCGGGACAGGGGAACTATGGCTACACCTTC,CASRIPGQGNYGYTF
NA,NA,TRBJ2-3,TRBV7-8,TGTGCCAGCAGCCCCTATAGCGGTACCACAGATACGCAGTATTTT,CASSPYSGTTDTQYF
once,NA,TRBJ1-1,TRBV4-1,TGCGCCAGCAGCCAAGGGGCGAACACTGAAGCTTTCTTT,CASSQGANTEAFF
once,TRBD1,TRBJ1-1,TRBV18,TGTGCCAGCTCCCCTTTGACAGGGGACACTGAAGCTTTCTTT,CASSPLTGDTEAFF
NA,NA,TRBJ1-6,TRBV4-3,TGCGCCAGCAGCCAAGATGAGGCAGGGGCCGGGAATTCACCCCTCCACTTT,CASSQDEAGAGNSPLHF
few,TRBD1,TRBJ1-4,TRBV6-1,TGTGCCAGCAGTGAGGGACAGGGGGCTGAAAAACTGTTTTTT,CASSEGQGAEKLFF
NA,NA,TRBJ1-1,TRBV11-3,TGTGCCAGCAGCCGGGTGGAGGGGTCTTTCTTT,CASSRVEGSFF
NA,TRBD2,TRBJ2-1,TRBV5-1,TGCGCCAGCAGCTTGGGCAGGAGTTTCAAGGTGGTAGCGGGAGACAATGAGCAGTTCTTC,CASSLGRSFKVVAGDNEQFF
NA,TRBD1,TRBJ1-2,TRBV5-4,TGTGCCAGCAGCCCAACACAGGGGGGAATGGGGGGCTACACCTTC,CASSPTQGGMGGYTF
NA,NA,TRBJ2-1,TRBV4-2,TGTGCCAGCAGCCAAGAGACGAGTAGCAACAATGAGCAGTTCTTC,CASSQETSSNNEQFF
NA,TRBD2,TRBJ2-1,TRBV9,TGTGCCAGCAGCCCCTTGGCGGGAGTAACCAATGAGCAGTTCTTC,CASSPLAGVTNEQFF
NA,TRBD1,TRBJ2-2,TRBV4-1,TGCGCCAGCAGCCAAGATCGGTCGACAGGGGGCTGGACCGGGGAGCTGTTTTTT,CASSQDRSTGGWTGELFF